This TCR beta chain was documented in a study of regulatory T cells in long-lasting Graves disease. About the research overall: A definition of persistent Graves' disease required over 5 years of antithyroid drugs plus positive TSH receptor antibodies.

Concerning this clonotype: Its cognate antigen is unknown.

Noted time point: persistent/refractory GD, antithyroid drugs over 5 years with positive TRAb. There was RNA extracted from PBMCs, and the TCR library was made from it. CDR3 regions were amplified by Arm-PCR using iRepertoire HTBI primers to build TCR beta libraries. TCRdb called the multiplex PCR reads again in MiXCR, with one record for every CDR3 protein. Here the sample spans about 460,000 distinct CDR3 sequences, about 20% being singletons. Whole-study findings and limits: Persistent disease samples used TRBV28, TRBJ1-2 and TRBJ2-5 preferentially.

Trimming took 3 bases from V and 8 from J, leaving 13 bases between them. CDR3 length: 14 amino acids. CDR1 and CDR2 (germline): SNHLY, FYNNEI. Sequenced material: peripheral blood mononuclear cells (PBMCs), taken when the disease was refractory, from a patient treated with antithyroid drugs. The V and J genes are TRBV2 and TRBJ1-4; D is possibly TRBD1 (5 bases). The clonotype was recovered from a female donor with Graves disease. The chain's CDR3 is CASSEDQGGEKLFF. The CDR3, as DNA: TGTGCCAGCAGTGAGGACCAGGGAGGGGAAAAACTGTTTTTT. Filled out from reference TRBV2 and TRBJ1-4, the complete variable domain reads EPEVTQTPSHQVTQMGQEVILRCVPISNHLYFYWYRQILGQKVEFLVSFYNNEISEKSEIFDDQFSVERPDGSNFTLKIRSTKLEDSAMYFCASSEDQGGEKLFFGSGTQLSVL.